This TCR beta chain was sequenced for a study of blood T cell repertoires in COVID-19. For the study at large: PBMCs, B-cell-depleted T cells, or T cells provided the cDNA or gDNA that made up the material.

Seattle's cohort entered during active infection and was followed longitudinally. Germline V CDR1 and CDR2: LNHNV, YYDKDF (reference sequence). The length of the CDR3 is 17 residues. Trimming cost V 4 bases and J 3 bases; bases outside gene matches: 10. This table comes from immunoSEQ multiplex PCR, and its TCRdb copy is limited to in-frame clones, with some not included. There are approximately 140,000 clones in the sample; around 84% occur only once, and 8% to 9% lies in the top ten. The sample was peripheral blood. The V gene is TRBV15, the J gene TRBJ2-1; 9 nucleotides agree with TRBD1. The TCR was taken from a man aged 25 to 45 with COVID-19, enrolled during active disease. The CDR3, as DNA: TGTGCCACCAGCACCGCTGTCTCGGGACAGGGCTACAATGAGCAGTTCTTC. It is translated as CATSTAVSGQGYNEQFF.